The rows below give T cell receptor beta chains drawn from one sample of a study of blood T cell repertoires in COVID-19. The repertoire was sequenced with immunoSEQ multiplex PCR; TCRdb's copy has only in-frame clones and lacks some. The profile covers some 530,000 clones, with more than 85% appearing a single time and 8% to 9.5% taken by the ten largest. Sequencing was performed on PBMCs or T cells enriched from blood (not recorded which). The receptors were sampled from an older woman who had recovered from COVID-19. The CDR3 runs from the conserved cysteine through the conserved F or W. Each record gives: V gene, clone size, D gene, J gene, CDR3 protein, CDR3 DNA. The D gene is left open where the match is weak. Part of the rows lack a size; the others show once, few, many or a class for expanded clones.

v_gene: TRBV3-1/TRBV3-2; abundance: NA; d_gene: NA; j_gene: TRBJ2-3; CDR3aa: CASSQRLPPTDTQYF; CDR3nt: TGTGCCAGCAGCCAAAGACTCCCCCCCACAGATACGCAGTATTTT
v_gene: TRBV5-1; abundance: NA; d_gene: NA; j_gene: TRBJ2-5; CDR3aa: CASSLSGLDAETQYF; CDR3nt: TGCGCCAGCAGCTTGTCAGGGCTCGATGCAGAGACCCAGTACTTC
v_gene: TRBV20-1; abundance: NA; d_gene: TRBD1; j_gene: TRBJ1-6; CDR3aa: CSASPGQGNGSPLHF; CDR3nt: TGCAGTGCTAGTCCCGGACAGGGAAACGGGTCACCCCTCCACTTT
v_gene: TRBV12-5; abundance: few; d_gene: TRBD2; j_gene: TRBJ2-6; CDR3aa: CASGLGSGGSGANVLTF; CDR3nt: TGTGCTAGTGGTTTGGGTAGCGGGGGCTCTGGGGCCAACGTCCTGACTTTC
v_gene: TRBV18; abundance: NA; d_gene: NA; j_gene: TRBJ2-3; CDR3aa: CASSTARTDTQYF; CDR3nt: TGTGCCAGCTCTACCGCCCGGACAGATACGCAGTATTTT
v_gene: TRBV19; abundance: NA; d_gene: NA; j_gene: TRBJ2-3; CDR3aa: CASSILGQSTDTQYF; CDR3nt: TGTGCCAGTAGTATCCTAGGACAGAGCACAGATACGCAGTATTTT
v_gene: TRBV30; abundance: NA; d_gene: TRBD1; j_gene: TRBJ2-1; CDR3aa: CAWSANRGNEQFF; CDR3nt: TGTGCCTGGAGTGCTAACAGGGGCAATGAGCAGTTCTTC
v_gene: TRBV5-1; abundance: once; d_gene: TRBD2; j_gene: TRBJ2-7; CDR3aa: CASSVTSGGANEQYF; CDR3nt: TGCGCCAGCAGCGTCACTAGCGGGGGGGCAAACGAGCAGTACTTC
v_gene: TRBV4-2; abundance: NA; d_gene: NA; j_gene: TRBJ1-1; CDR3aa: CASSQGRANTEAFF; CDR3nt: TGTGCCAGCAGCCAAGGCAGGGCGAACACTGAAGCTTTCTTT
v_gene: TRBV5-1; abundance: NA; d_gene: NA; j_gene: TRBJ1-6; CDR3aa: CASSLGSYSYNSPLHF; CDR3nt: TGCGCCAGCAGCTTGGGCAGTTACTCCTATAATTCACCCCTCCACTTT
v_gene: TRBV6-1; abundance: NA; d_gene: NA; j_gene: TRBJ2-6; CDR3aa: CASSGRAGETGANVLTF; CDR3nt: TGTGCCAGCAGTGGCCGGGCAGGGGAAACTGGGGCCAACGTCCTGACTTTC
v_gene: TRBV18; abundance: NA; d_gene: NA; j_gene: TRBJ1-1; CDR3aa: CASSPTQVPNTEAFF; CDR3nt: TGTGCCAGCTCGCCTACACAGGTCCCGAACACTGAAGCTTTCTTT
v_gene: TRBV6-6; abundance: NA; d_gene: TRBD1; j_gene: TRBJ1-1; CDR3aa: CASSQQGEITEAFF; CDR3nt: TGTGCCAGCAGCCAACAGGGGGAGATCACTGAAGCTTTCTTT
v_gene: TRBV11-2; abundance: NA; d_gene: NA; j_gene: TRBJ1-1; CDR3aa: CASRGGPGGGEAFF; CDR3nt: TGTGCCAGCAGGGGCGGGCCGGGAGGTGGTGAAGCTTTCTTT
v_gene: TRBV3-1/TRBV3-2; abundance: NA; d_gene: NA; j_gene: TRBJ1-1; CDR3aa: CASSQGVTKEAFF; CDR3nt: TGTGCCAGCAGCCAAGGCGTGACAAAAGAAGCTTTCTTT
v_gene: TRBV5-8; abundance: NA; d_gene: NA; j_gene: TRBJ1-4; CDR3aa: CASSPGGLAWGEKLFF; CDR3nt: TGTGCCAGCAGCCCGGGGGGGCTCGCATGGGGTGAAAAACTGTTTTTT
v_gene: TRBV24-1; abundance: NA; d_gene: TRBD2; j_gene: TRBJ2-3; CDR3aa: CATSRGAGGPTDTQYF; CDR3nt: TGTGCCACTTCCCGGGGGGCGGGGGGCCCCACAGATACGCAGTATTTT
v_gene: TRBV30; abundance: NA; d_gene: TRBD2; j_gene: TRBJ2-2; CDR3aa: CAWSYYLAGGNTGELFF; CDR3nt: TGTGCCTGGAGCTACTACCTAGCGGGGGGAAACACCGGGGAGCTGTTTTTT
v_gene: TRBV5-4; abundance: few; d_gene: TRBD1; j_gene: TRBJ2-2; CDR3aa: CASSFPGGRVTGELFF; CDR3nt: TGTGCCAGCAGCTTTCCAGGGGGCCGGGTCACCGGGGAGCTGTTTTTT
v_gene: TRBV28; abundance: NA; d_gene: NA; j_gene: TRBJ2-3; CDR3aa: CASSATGGSDTQYF; CDR3nt: TGTGCCAGCAGTGCGACAGGTGGATCAGATACGCAGTATTTT
v_gene: TRBV5-4; abundance: NA; d_gene: TRBD1; j_gene: TRBJ2-5; CDR3aa: CASSTQQGARETQYF; CDR3nt: TGTGCCAGCAGCACCCAACAGGGGGCGAGGGAGACCCAGTACTTC
v_gene: TRBV18; abundance: NA; d_gene: NA; j_gene: TRBJ1-1; CDR3aa: CASSPRQRTEAFF; CDR3nt: TGTGCCAGCTCACCAAGGCAGCGCACTGAAGCTTTCTTT
v_gene: TRBV7-6; abundance: NA; d_gene: NA; j_gene: TRBJ1-2; CDR3aa: CASSLGEGSSYGYTF; CDR3nt: TGTGCCAGCAGCTTAGGGGAGGGTTCGAGCTATGGCTACACCTTC
v_gene: TRBV5-1; abundance: NA; d_gene: TRBD1; j_gene: TRBJ1-2; CDR3aa: CASSADRTYGYTF; CDR3nt: TGCGCCAGCAGCGCGGACAGGACCTATGGCTACACCTTC
v_gene: TRBV5-6; abundance: NA; d_gene: TRBD1; j_gene: TRBJ1-1; CDR3aa: CASSLPGTGRNTEAFF; CDR3nt: TGTGCCAGCAGCTTACCCGGGACAGGCCGGAACACTGAAGCTTTCTTT
v_gene: TRBV7-8; abundance: once; d_gene: TRBD1; j_gene: TRBJ1-4; CDR3aa: CASSRTGAVNEKLFF; CDR3nt: TGTGCCAGCAGCCGCACAGGGGCCGTAAATGAAAAACTGTTTTTT
v_gene: TRBV5-3; abundance: NA; d_gene: NA; j_gene: TRBJ1-4; CDR3aa: CARGQGSTNEKLFF; CDR3nt: TGTGCCAGAGGCCAGGGGAGTACTAATGAAAAACTGTTTTTT
v_gene: TRBV13; abundance: once; d_gene: TRBD1; j_gene: TRBJ1-4; CDR3aa: CASSSDRGEKLFF; CDR3nt: TGTGCCAGCAGCTCCGACAGGGGGGAAAAACTGTTTTTT
v_gene: TRBV7-9; abundance: NA; d_gene: NA; j_gene: TRBJ1-4; CDR3aa: CASSLGQGSEKLFF; CDR3nt: TGTGCCAGCAGCTTAGGCCAGGGGAGTGAAAAACTGTTTTTT
v_gene: TRBV12-5; abundance: NA; d_gene: TRBD1; j_gene: TRBJ1-2; CDR3aa: CASGLVVDRVWGYTF; CDR3nt: TGTGCTAGTGGTTTGGTAGTTGACAGGGTGTGGGGCTACACCTTC
v_gene: TRBV6-1; abundance: NA; d_gene: NA; j_gene: TRBJ2-7; CDR3aa: CASSLEGGRVYEQYF; CDR3nt: TGTGCCAGCAGTTTGGAAGGGGGAAGGGTATACGAGCAGTACTTC
v_gene: TRBV28; abundance: NA; d_gene: TRBD1; j_gene: TRBJ1-3; CDR3aa: CASSGDSPSSGNTIYF; CDR3nt: TGTGCCAGCAGTGGGGACAGCCCATCCTCTGGAAACACCATATATTTT
v_gene: TRBV24-1; abundance: NA; d_gene: NA; j_gene: TRBJ2-2; CDR3aa: CATAGTYTGELFF; CDR3nt: TGTGCCACTGCTGGGACATACACCGGGGAGCTGTTTTTT
v_gene: TRBV19; abundance: NA; d_gene: NA; j_gene: TRBJ1-5; CDR3aa: CASSLGGITGSQHF; CDR3nt: TGTGCCAGTAGTTTAGGGGGAATTACAGGGAGCCAGCATTTT
v_gene: TRBV24-1; abundance: NA; d_gene: TRBD1; j_gene: TRBJ1-4; CDR3aa: CATSETGDTEKLFF; CDR3nt: TGTGCCACCAGTGAGACAGGGGACACCGAAAAACTGTTTTTT
v_gene: TRBV6-6; abundance: NA; d_gene: TRBD2; j_gene: TRBJ2-1; CDR3aa: CASRSGLANYPEQFF; CDR3nt: TGTGCCAGCAGATCGGGACTAGCGAACTACCCTGAGCAGTTCTTC
v_gene: TRBV9; abundance: NA; d_gene: TRBD1; j_gene: TRBJ1-3; CDR3aa: CASSPRDMGQGESGNTIYF; CDR3nt: TGTGCCAGCAGCCCAAGGGATATGGGACAGGGGGAAAGTGGAAACACCATATATTTT
v_gene: TRBV9; abundance: NA; d_gene: TRBD2; j_gene: TRBJ2-5; CDR3aa: CASSVGGSGSRETQYF; CDR3nt: TGTGCCAGCAGCGTAGGAGGAAGCGGGAGTCGGGAGACCCAGTACTTC
v_gene: TRBV5-1; abundance: NA; d_gene: NA; j_gene: TRBJ2-3; CDR3aa: CASSLGDLEGTQYF; CDR3nt: TGCGCCAGCAGCTTGGGGGATCTCGAGGGTACGCAGTATTTT
v_gene: TRBV2; abundance: once; d_gene: TRBD1; j_gene: TRBJ1-2; CDR3aa: CASSRQGDYGYTF; CDR3nt: TGTGCCAGCAGCCGACAGGGGGACTATGGCTACACCTTC
v_gene: TRBV19; abundance: NA; d_gene: TRBD1; j_gene: TRBJ1-6; CDR3aa: CASSTTGGRAPLHF; CDR3nt: TGTGCCAGTAGTACGACAGGGGGTCGGGCACCCCTCCACTTT
v_gene: TRBV19; abundance: NA; d_gene: TRBD1; j_gene: TRBJ2-7; CDR3aa: CASSVGQGQTYEQYF; CDR3nt: TGTGCCAGTAGTGTCGGACAGGGGCAAACCTACGAGCAGTACTTC
v_gene: TRBV7-9; abundance: once; d_gene: TRBD1; j_gene: TRBJ1-1; CDR3aa: CASSPQTGQANTEAFF; CDR3nt: TGTGCCAGCAGCCCCCAGACGGGACAGGCTAACACTGAAGCTTTCTTT
v_gene: TRBV2; abundance: NA; d_gene: NA; j_gene: TRBJ1-2; CDR3aa: CASRERDKNYGYTF; CDR3nt: TGTGCCAGCAGGGAAAGGGACAAGAACTATGGCTACACCTTC
v_gene: TRBV7-6; abundance: NA; d_gene: NA; j_gene: TRBJ2-5; CDR3aa: CASSIKETQYF; CDR3nt: TGTGCCAGCAGCATCAAAGAGACCCAGTACTTC
v_gene: TRBV5-1; abundance: NA; d_gene: NA; j_gene: TRBJ1-2; CDR3aa: CASSLGDDIYGYTF; CDR3nt: TGCGCCAGCAGCTTGGGAGACGACATCTATGGCTACACCTTC
v_gene: TRBV6-5; abundance: NA; d_gene: NA; j_gene: TRBJ2-7; CDR3aa: CASRDGYRAYEQYF; CDR3nt: TGTGCCAGTCGTGATGGATACAGGGCCTACGAGCAGTACTTC
v_gene: TRBV7-2; abundance: NA; d_gene: NA; j_gene: TRBJ1-6; CDR3aa: CASRLQGNYNSPLHF; CDR3nt: TGTGCCAGCAGACTCCAGGGAAACTATAATTCACCCCTCCACTTT
v_gene: TRBV28; abundance: once; d_gene: TRBD1; j_gene: TRBJ1-1; CDR3aa: CASSTGTGGFGTEAFF; CDR3nt: TGTGCCAGCAGTACCGGAACAGGGGGATTTGGTACTGAAGCTTTCTTT
v_gene: TRBV15; abundance: NA; d_gene: NA; j_gene: TRBJ1-4; CDR3aa: CATSRDQGLGNEKLFF; CDR3nt: TGTGCCACCAGCAGAGATCAGGGACTCGGGAATGAAAAACTGTTTTTT
v_gene: TRBV5-1; abundance: NA; d_gene: NA; j_gene: TRBJ1-2; CDR3aa: CASSRPGRGNYGYTF; CDR3nt: TGCGCCAGCAGTCGCCCGGGGAGGGGGAACTATGGCTACACCTTC
v_gene: TRBV7-8; abundance: NA; d_gene: NA; j_gene: TRBJ1-5; CDR3aa: CASSPREGNQPQHF; CDR3nt: TGTGCCAGCAGCCCTAGGGAGGGGAATCAGCCCCAGCATTTT
v_gene: TRBV2; abundance: NA; d_gene: NA; j_gene: TRBJ2-1; CDR3aa: CASSEGGGALNEQFF; CDR3nt: TGTGCCAGCAGTGAGGGAGGGGGGGCTTTAAATGAGCAGTTCTTC
v_gene: TRBV3-1/TRBV3-2; abundance: NA; d_gene: NA; j_gene: TRBJ2-3; CDR3aa: CASSLSSNGWTDTQYF; CDR3nt: TGTGCCAGCAGCCTGTCTAGCAACGGATGGACAGATACGCAGTATTTT
v_gene: TRBV6-5; abundance: NA; d_gene: NA; j_gene: TRBJ1-1; CDR3aa: CASSYAGAAFF; CDR3nt: TGTGCCAGCAGTTACGCGGGAGCGGCTTTCTTT
v_gene: TRBV13; abundance: NA; d_gene: NA; j_gene: TRBJ1-4; CDR3aa: CASSLVGAGKLFF; CDR3nt: TGTGCCAGCAGCTTAGTAGGGGCCGGGAAACTGTTTTTT
v_gene: TRBV11-3; abundance: NA; d_gene: NA; j_gene: TRBJ2-2; CDR3aa: CASSPPGGGPGGELFF; CDR3nt: TGTGCCAGCAGCCCCCCTGGGGGGGGGCCCGGCGGGGAGCTGTTTTTT
v_gene: TRBV6-5; abundance: NA; d_gene: NA; j_gene: TRBJ1-2; CDR3aa: CASSYGAASGYTF; CDR3nt: TGTGCCAGCAGTTACGGAGCAGCCTCAGGCTACACCTTC
v_gene: TRBV10-2; abundance: NA; d_gene: TRBD1; j_gene: TRBJ1-4; CDR3aa: CASSEGAGGGEKLFF; CDR3nt: TGCGCCAGCAGTGAGGGAGCAGGGGGCGGGGAAAAACTGTTTTTT
v_gene: TRBV6-5; abundance: NA; d_gene: TRBD1; j_gene: TRBJ1-5; CDR3aa: CASTRGQGQPQHF; CDR3nt: TGTGCCAGCACAAGGGGACAGGGCCAGCCCCAGCATTTT